These 22 T cell receptor beta chains originate from one sample sequenced in a study of blood T cells in healthy people across ages. The use of a sample-barcoded 5' primer and a J-beta primer mix characterized a second PCR of 7 to 11 cycles. TCRdb processed the 5' RACE reads anew with MiXCR; each CDR3 protein has one entry. Of 1.5 million to 2 million distinct CDR3 sequences listed, 28% are singletons. Material: blood. The receptors here all came from a woman under 40 in good health.

This clonotype was detected a few times. The chain joins TRBV10-3 to TRBJ1-1; no clear D. The germline V and J ends were trimmed by 10 bases and 0 bases, with 12 bases remaining between them. Per germline, CDR1 ENHRY and CDR2 SYGVKD. The CDR3 totals 13 residues. CDR3: CATQDGMNTEAFF. The DNA of the CDR3 is TGTGCCACCCAGGACGGAATGAACACTGAAGCTTTCTTT.

About this clonotype: A much larger clone lies one base from this, so it may be a read error. The chain uses TRBV7-2 and TRBJ2-1; 9 nucleotides match TRBD2. The trim removed 0 bases at V and 12 bases at J, leaving 12 bases unmatched. The germline CDR1 and CDR2 sequences are SGHTA and FQGNSA. This CDR3 has 16 amino acids. The CDR3 sequence: CASSLAGSGRTIGQFF. CDR3 sequence (DNA): TGTGCCAGCAGCTTAGCGGGTAGCGGGAGAACTATTGGGCAGTTCTTC.

This rearrangement joins TRBV11-2 to TRBJ1-1; TRBD1 might be the D (5 bases). Trimming took 4 bases from V and 3 from J, leaving 18 bases between them. The V gene's germline CDR1 is SGHAT and CDR2 FQNNGV. The CDR3 consists of 16 residues. CDR3 sequence (DNA): TGTGCCAGCAGCTCCTTGAGGGGCAGGCCGTACACTGAAGCTTTCTTT. It yields the protein CASSSLRGRPYTEAFF. The variable domain in full, completed from reference TRBV11-2 and TRBJ1-1, reads EAGVAQSPRYKIIEKRQSVAFWCNPISGHATLYWYQQILGQGPKLLIQFQNNGVVDDSQLPKDRFSAERLKGVDSTLKIQPAKLEDSAVYLCASSSLRGRPYTEAFFGQGTRLTVV.

As to this clonotype: A junction end diverges from the germline sequence, so it may reflect a read error. The CDR3 region is CVSSTSGSYEQYF. In nucleotides, the CDR3 is TGTGTCAGCAGTACCTCAGGGTCCTACGAGCAGTACTTC. The chain is built from TRBV28 and TRBJ2-5; possibly TRBD1 for D (5 bases). The assigned J gene may be wrong: the sequence end matches TRBJ2-7 better. This CDR3 region has 13 residues. CDR1 is MDHEN and CDR2 is SYDVKM in the germline V gene.

This clonotype was observed a handful of times. The DNA for the CDR3 is TGCGCCAGCAGCTTGGTTGCAGGGGCCGGGGGCTACACCTTC. Translated, it gives CASSLVAGAGGYTF. This chain uses TRBV5-1 with TRBJ1-2, with TRBD1 as a possible D gene (6 bases). Trimming shortened V by 0 bases and J by 8 bases, and 14 bases separated the two germline ends. CDR3 length: 14 residues. Looked up from germline, CDR1 is SGHRS and CDR2 is YFSETQ.

In this sample, this clonotype turned up many times. The chain uses TRBV7-2 and TRBJ2-3, with TRBD1 identical over 9 bases. With V trimmed by 4 bases and J by 5 bases, 7 bases remained unmatched. Germline V gene lookup returns CDR1 SGHTA and CDR2 FQGNSA. The CDR3 is 15 residues long. In DNA, the CDR3 is TGTGCCAGCAGCTATCGGACAGGGGCAGGAGATACGCAGTATTTT. This sequence encodes CASSYRTGAGDTQYF.

As regards this clonotype: Compared with germline, one end of the junction differs, possibly owing to a read error. CDR3 sequence: CATSRVGGDTGTQYF. In DNA, the CDR3 is TGTGCCACCAGCAGAGTCGGGGGAGACACAGGTACGCAGTATTTT. The V gene is TRBV15, the J gene TRBJ2-3; maybe TRBD2 (6 bases). This CDR3 is built from 15 residues. Germline-derived CDR1 and CDR2 are LNHNV and YYDKDF (reference sequence).

This clonotype came up a few times. The chain is built from TRBV12-3 or TRBV12-4 and TRBJ2-1; no definite D call. This CDR3 has 15 amino acids. The germline V and J ends were trimmed by 6 bases and 0 bases, with 12 bases remaining between them. CDR3 amino acids: CASSYLVYSYNEQFF. The DNA for the CDR3 is TGTGCCAGCAGCTACCTTGTGTACTCCTACAATGAGCAGTTCTTC.

A note on this clonotype: No conserved phenylalanine or tryptophan is present at the end of the CDR3, so a read error is the likely explanation. V and J are TRBV5-1 and TRBJ2-3; 9 bases are a match to TRBD2. The ends lost 0 bases at V and 1 base at J; junction bases unmatched: 6. The CDR3 consists of 17 residues. The germline V gene has CDR1 SGHRS and CDR2 YFSETQ. The CDR3: CASSLEGSGRGTDTQYC. CDR3 DNA: TGCGCCAGCAGCTTGGAGGGTAGCGGGAGAGGCACAGATACGCAGTATTGT.

The chain has TRBV9 and TRBJ1-2; no definite D call. The CDR3 is 12 amino acids. Trimming pared 3 bases from V and 8 bases from J, leaving 11 bases between. Germline V gene data show CDR1 as SGDLS and CDR2 as YYNGEE. CDR3 region: CASSAGEYGYTF. The CDR3 DNA is TGTGCCAGCAGCGCCGGGGAGTACGGCTACACCTTC.

This chain uses TRBV6-5 with TRBJ1-2; the D gene is possibly TRBD1 (6 bases). The CDR3 runs 13 residues. The V and J ends lost 2 bases and 5 bases respectively, with 9 bases between them. Germline loops: CDR1 MNHEY, CDR2 SVGAGI. The CDR3 DNA is TGTGCCAGCAGTTACGGGGGGCGTTATGGCTACACCTTC. Residues: CASSYGGRYGYTF.

V and J are TRBV6-1 and TRBJ2-3; perhaps TRBD1 as D (5 bases). Trimming stripped 1 base from V and 14 bases from J, with 13 bases between. Germline V gene lookup returns CDR1 MNHNS and CDR2 SASEGT. The CDR3 contains 12 residues. The CDR3 reads CASSEGQGIGYF. CDR3 nucleotide sequence: TGTGCCAGCAGTGAAGGTCAGGGCATAGGGTATTTT.

The CDR3 DNA follows: TGTGCCAGCAGTTCTATAAAGTTGGGTCCAGGAGGCTACACCTTC. Residues: CASSSIKLGPGGYTF. The chain recombines TRBV27 with TRBJ1-2; D call uncertain. The length of the CDR3 is 15 residues. Germline CDR1 and CDR2: MNHEY and SMNVEV (reference sequence). Trimming pared 4 bases from V and 8 bases from J, leaving 20 bases between.

The chain links TRBV6-2 or TRBV6-3 to TRBJ1-5; a possible D gene is TRBD1 (6 bases). CDR1 and CDR2 (germline): MNHEY, SVGEGT. CDR3 length: 14 amino acids. Deletions cut 6 bases from V and 3 bases from J, with 12 bases between. The CDR3 DNA reads TGTGCCAGCAGACGGGACATGGACAATCAGCCCCAGCATTTT. It encodes CASRRDMDNQPQHF.

The sample holds a few counts of this clonotype. The rearrangement uses TRBV10-3 and TRBJ1-2, with 8 bases matching TRBD1. This CDR3 has 13 residues. Germline V gives CDR1 ENHRY, CDR2 SYGVKD. Losses at the gene ends were 8 bases for V and 8 bases for J; bases not matched to a gene: 10. The CDR3 region is CAIARGQGGGYTF. CDR3 bases: TGTGCCATCGCTCGCGGACAGGGAGGCGGCTACACCTTC.

The gene calls are TRBV20-1 and TRBJ2-3; 11 nucleotides agree with TRBD2. This CDR3 region has 14 residues. The germline V gene encodes CDR1 DFQATT and CDR2 SNEGSKA (reference sequence). Trimming took 6 bases from V and 5 from J; bases not matched to a gene: 7. The CDR3 here is CSAPSGTSGDTQYF. The DNA for the CDR3 is TGCAGTGCCCCTTCCGGGACTAGCGGAGATACGCAGTATTTT.

This clonotype has a count of ten or more. This chain joins TRBV12-3 or TRBV12-4 and TRBJ2-7; D not certain. Trimming stripped 2 bases from V and 5 bases from J, with 13 bases between. The CDR3 covers 14 residues. CDR3 residues: CASSLQSGLNEQYF. The CDR3 nucleotides are TGTGCCAGCAGTTTACAGTCCGGGTTGAACGAGCAGTACTTC.

This clonotype was counted a few times. V usage is TRBV20-1 and J usage is TRBJ2-3; 13 bases agree with TRBD2. After removal of 3 bases from V and 0 bases from J, the junction contained 3 bases not matched to a gene. Germline loops: CDR1 DFQATT, CDR2 SNEGSKA (reference sequence). The CDR3 totals 16 residues. The CDR3 spells CSASRTSGGSTDTQYF. CDR3 nucleotides: TGCAGTGCTAGCCGGACTAGCGGGGGTAGCACAGATACGCAGTATTTT.

With respect to this clonotype: One end of the junction is discordant with germline, which a read error may explain. CDR3 sequence: CACSAEQVFGYTF. The CDR3, as DNA: TGTGCCTGCAGCGCAGAGCAGGTCTTTGGCTACACCTTC. The V and J genes are TRBV7-2 and TRBJ1-2, with no clear D. Germline values: CDR1 SGHTA, CDR2 FQGNSA. This CDR3 region has 13 residues.

This clonotype has at least ten counts. This sequence joins TRBV2 and TRBJ2-3; TRBD1 agrees at 7 bases. With V trimmed by 5 bases and J by 4 bases, 3 bases remained unmatched. Germline V gene lookup returns CDR1 SNHLY and CDR2 FYNNEI. The CDR3 runs 13 residues. The CDR3 nucleotides are TGTGCCAGCAGTCAGGGGGTTGCAGATACGCAGTATTTT. It codes for CASSQGVADTQYF.

This clonotype showed up many times. The chain links TRBV15 to TRBJ2-1; a possible D gene is TRBD2 (5 bases). The CDR3 extends over 13 amino acids. In germline, CDR1 is LNHNV, CDR2 YYDKDF (reference sequence). V lost 1 base to trimming and J lost 6 bases, with 7 bases between them. The CDR3 DNA reads TGTGCCACCAGCAGAGGGGGAGTCAATGAGCAGTTCTTC. Its protein is CATSRGGVNEQFF. The full variable domain, rest sourced from reference TRBV15 and TRBJ2-1, is DAMVIQNPRYQVTQFGKPVTLSCSQTLNHNVMYWYQQKSSQAPKLLFHYYDKDFNNEADTPDNFQSRRPNTSFCFLDIRSPGLGDTAMYLCATSRGGVNEQFFGPGTRLTVL.

Of note for this clonotype: A read error may explain this, as a much larger clone is one base away. This rearrangement joins TRBV2 to TRBJ2-4; either TRBD1 or TRBD2 may supply D (6 bases each). The J call could be wrong; TRBJ2-7 is a better fit for the DNA end. Germline V gene sequence: CDR1 SNHLY, CDR2 FYNNEI. The CDR3 sequence is 14 residues long. CDR3 nucleotides: TGTGCCAGCAGGGAGGGGGGACCCCCCTACGAGCAGTACTTC. Translation gives CASREGGPPYEQYF.